The clone carrying this T cell receptor beta chain has only a few counts. The antigen is not known. This CDR3 spans 10 amino acids. V trimming: 4 bases; J trimming: 13 bases; junction bases outside the gene matches: 5. Germline V gene data show CDR1 as DFQATT and CDR2 as SNEGSKA (reference sequence). Researchers took RNA transcripts and amplified the TCR beta CDR3 regions from them. Initially, a first-round RT-PCR of the TCR CDR3 employed the HTBI primer set. TCRdb re-called the multiplex PCR reads through MiXCR, storing one row per CDR3 protein. Altogether approximately 430,000 distinct CDR3 sequences are present, about a sixth being singletons, with the ten largest covering just under 8%. Hyperthyroidism had been newly diagnosed in patients aged 18 to 65, and its duration was under 2 months. Diagnoses rested on clinical symptoms, serum thyroxine and TRAb, thyroid ultrasound and orbital computed tomography.

This sample was included in a study of T cells in Graves' hyperthyroidism and ophthalmopathy. Overall study results and limits: Ophthalmopathy was distinguished from stable hyperthyroidism by 13 V-J signatures.

The rearrangement links TRBV20-1 to TRBJ2-3; 7 bases are a match to TRBD2. This receptor was identified in a woman in her late teens or twenties with Graves' hyperthyroidism. The specimen sequenced was blood. The CDR3 DNA reads as TGCAGTGCTATTAGGACTAGGGAGTATTTT. Amino acids: CSAIRTREYF.